The clone carrying this TCR beta chain was seen only a few times. Its antigen remains unknown. PCR amplification relied on 60 Vbeta primers (plus 13 Jbeta primers). Assay: immunoSEQ multiplex PCR; the TCRdb copy retains only in-frame clones and omits some. The profile shows 100,000 or so clones, approximately 72% of them singletons. These data originate in a study of cytomegalovirus exposure and HLA in healthy donors. Study at large: Earlier sequencing of 150 million to 200 million T cells yielded nearly 120 million unique TCR beta sequences. Roughly 92 million unique TCRs, all from HLA-typed donors, were included in an early release of the data.

Study-wide findings and caveats: A later analysis appeared to link common viral pathogens to several of the most significant clusters. Accounts indicate the classifier identified cytomegalovirus status with strong specificity and sensitivity.

Germline CDR1 reads SGHNT; CDR2 reads YENEEA. This CDR3 comprises 13 residues. V was pared by 2 bases and J by 1 base, with 5 bases between. The receptor was derived from a man younger than 40 in good health and CMV-seronegative. Specimen: PBMCs. The chain uses TRBV11-3 and TRBJ1-1; D perhaps matches TRBD1 (5 bases). As DNA, the CDR3 is TGTGCCAGCAGCTTACAGGGGAACACTGAAGCTTTCTTT. It codes for CASSLQGNTEAFF.